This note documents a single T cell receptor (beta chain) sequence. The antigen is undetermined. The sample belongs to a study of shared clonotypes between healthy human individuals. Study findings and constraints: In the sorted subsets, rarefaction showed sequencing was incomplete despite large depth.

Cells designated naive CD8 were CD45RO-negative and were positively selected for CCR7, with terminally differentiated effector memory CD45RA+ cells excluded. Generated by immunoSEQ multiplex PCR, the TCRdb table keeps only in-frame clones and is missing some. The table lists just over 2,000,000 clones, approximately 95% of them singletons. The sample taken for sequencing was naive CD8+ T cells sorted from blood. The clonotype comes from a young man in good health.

CDR3 sequence: CASSEPGWVNTEAFF. CDR3 nucleotides: TGTGCCAGCAGCGAACCAGGGTGGGTGAACACTGAAGCTTTCTTT. V gene TRBV7-9 combines with J gene TRBJ1-1; possibly TRBD1 for D (5 bases). CDR1 and CDR2 (germline): SEHNR, FQNEAQ (reference sequence). The CDR3 covers 15 residues. V was shortened by 5 bases and J by 0 bases, with 13 bases between the two germline ends.